This T cell receptor beta chain was documented in a study of cytomegalovirus exposure and HLA in healthy donors. Study-level information: Some 200 million T cells yielded some 120 million unique TCR beta sequences in earlier analysis. Study-wide results and caveats: Donors were assumed by presence/absence analyses to have roughly uniform sequencing depth. There were about 160 TCR beta chains listed as cytomegalovirus-associated.

The PCR used 60 Vbeta and 13 Jbeta primers. Generated by immunoSEQ multiplex PCR, the TCRdb table keeps only in-frame clones and is missing some. Of about 120,000 clones in the sample, roughly 83% were seen once. A remark on this clone: Its antigen is undetermined. The germline gene is not matched at one end of the junction; a read error may be the cause.

CDR3 length: 13 residues. Per the germline V gene, CDR1 is SGHTS and CDR2 is YDEGEE. J is TRBJ2-4 and V is TRBV5-8; 8 nucleotides align to TRBD1. The sample consisted of PBMCs. The receptor was derived from a man aged 25 to 40 in good health and CMV-seropositive. DNA for the CDR3: TGTGCCAGCAGAAAAGGACAGGGAAACAGTCAGTACTTC. As protein: CASRKGQGNSQYF.